This TCR beta chain was profiled in a study of beta chain bispecific antibodies for T cell cancers. General study results and limits: TRBV5-6, highly similar to TRBV5-5, is cross-recognized by anti-TRBV5-5 antibody. In these mixed samples, most targeted TRBV reads derived from the leukemia cell line.

This CDR3 contains 15 residues. Per germline, CDR1 SGDLS and CDR2 YYNGEE. The V and J ends lost 3 bases and 1 base, in that order; junction bases with no gene match: 4. Clonotypes were quantified using unique molecular identifier barcodes. TCRdb passed the 5' RACE reads through MiXCR, listing each CDR3 protein once. The data contain 20,000 to 25,000 distinct CDR3 sequences, about 2.7% of them seen just once; the ten biggest clones take up over 25%. This clonotype was counted ten times or more. Its specificity is not known. Either OKT3 anti-CD3 antibody or CD3/CD28 beads expanded T cells from blood mononuclear cells over roughly 3 days. Bispecific antibody was added to 5 x 10^4 or so normal T cells and 5 x 10^4 or so target cells.

The sample consisted of healthy donor T cells cultured with leukemia cells. This chain uses TRBV9 with TRBJ2-3; the match to TRBD1 covers 8 bases. The clonotype was recovered from a human donor in good health. Some clones in this sample may be carry-over from other donors' samples. CDR3 residues: CASSALDRGTDTQYF. The CDR3, as DNA: TGTGCCAGCAGCGCGTTGGACAGGGGCACAGATACGCAGTATTTT.